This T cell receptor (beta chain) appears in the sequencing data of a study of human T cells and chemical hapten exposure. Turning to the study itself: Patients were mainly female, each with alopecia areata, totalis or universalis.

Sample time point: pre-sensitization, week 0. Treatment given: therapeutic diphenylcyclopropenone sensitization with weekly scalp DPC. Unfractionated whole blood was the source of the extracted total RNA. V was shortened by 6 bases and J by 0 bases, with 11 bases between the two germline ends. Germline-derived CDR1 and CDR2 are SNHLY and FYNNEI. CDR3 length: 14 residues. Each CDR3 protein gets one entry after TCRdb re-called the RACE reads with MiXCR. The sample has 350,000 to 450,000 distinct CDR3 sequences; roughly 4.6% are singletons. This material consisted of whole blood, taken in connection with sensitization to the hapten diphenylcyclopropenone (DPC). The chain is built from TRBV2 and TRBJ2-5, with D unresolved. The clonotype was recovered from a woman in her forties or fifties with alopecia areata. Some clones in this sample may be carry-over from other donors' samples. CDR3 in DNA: TGTGCCAGCAGCCATCGGTCCTACCAAGAGACCCAGTACTTC. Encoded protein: CASSHRSYQETQYF.